Each of the 5 T cell receptor beta chains below was sequenced from the same sample in a study of T cells after yellow fever vaccination. TCRdb re-called the 5' RACE reads with MiXCR, one entry per CDR3 protein. The repertoire holds some 500,000 distinct CDR3 sequences, with around an eighth as singletons. Sequencing used PBMCs, obtained on the day of the yellow fever booster vaccination. These TCRs come from a man aged 25-40 years who received the YFV17D yellow fever vaccine.

This clonotype was found a few times. This chain uses TRBV12-3 or TRBV12-4 with TRBJ2-5; a weak D match, TRBD2 (6 bases). Between the trimmed V and J ends, which lost 5 bases and 5 bases, there was a span of 18 bases. The length of the CDR3 is 15 residues. CDR3 amino acids: CASSPPFGEAETQYF. CDR3 bases: TGTGCCAGCAGTCCCCCGTTCGGGGAGGCTGAGACCCAGTACTTC.

At least ten counts were recorded for this clonotype. The chain uses TRBV7-3 and TRBJ2-2, with D perhaps TRBD2 (5 bases). Germline-derived CDR1 and CDR2 are SGHTA and FQGTGA. V lost 1 base and J 9 bases, leaving 15 bases between the germline ends. The CDR3 loop spans 15 amino acids. The CDR3 DNA sequence: TGTGCCAGCAGCTTAATGGCGGGCCCGGAGAGGGAGCTGTTTTTT. Translated: CASSLMAGPERELFF.

The table lists this clonotype with a few counts. At one end the junction does not follow the germline gene, possibly because of a read error. The chain recombines TRBV10-1 with TRBJ2-7; TRBD1 matches 7 bases. This CDR3 spans 14 amino acids. Germline CDR1 is WNHNN and CDR2 is SYGVQD (reference sequence). The chain's CDR3 is CASSEYRGSSEQYF. DNA of the CDR3: TGCGCCAGCAGTGAGTACAGGGGATCCTCCGAGCAGTACTTC.

The chain has TRBV10-3 and TRBJ1-6; no firm D call. The V gene's germline CDR1 is ENHRY and CDR2 SYGVKD. V lost 9 bases to trimming and J lost 5 bases, with 11 bases between them. The CDR3 spans 13 residues. DNA of the CDR3: TGTGCCATTTCACAAGCGGATAATTCACCCCTCCACTTT. Its translation: CAISQADNSPLHF.

In this sample, this clonotype turned up a few times. The DNA of the CDR3 is TGTGCCAGCAGTTACTCGGCCGGGGGCTCCTACAATGAGCAGTTCTTC. Its protein product is CASSYSAGGSYNEQFF. The J gene is TRBJ2-1, the V gene TRBV6-5; D is possibly TRBD2 (6 bases). This CDR3 is built from 16 residues. V was trimmed by 0 bases and J by 0 bases, leaving 9 bases between them. From germline, CDR1 is MNHEY and CDR2 SVGAGI.